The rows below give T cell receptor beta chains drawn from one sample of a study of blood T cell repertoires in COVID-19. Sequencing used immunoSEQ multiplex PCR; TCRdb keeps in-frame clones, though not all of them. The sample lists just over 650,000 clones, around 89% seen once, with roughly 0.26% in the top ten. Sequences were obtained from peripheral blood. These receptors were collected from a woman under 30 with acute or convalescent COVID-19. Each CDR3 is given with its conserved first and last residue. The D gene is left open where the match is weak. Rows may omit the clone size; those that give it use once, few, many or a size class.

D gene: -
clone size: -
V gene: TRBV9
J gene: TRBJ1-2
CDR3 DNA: TGTGCCAGCAGCGTCACACAGGGTTGGTCCAACTATGGCTACACCTTC
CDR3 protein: CASSVTQGWSNYGYTF

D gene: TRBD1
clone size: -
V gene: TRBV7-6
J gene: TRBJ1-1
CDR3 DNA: TGTGCCAGCAGCTTACAACAGGGGGGTAACACTGAAGCTTTCTTT
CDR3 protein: CASSLQQGGNTEAFF

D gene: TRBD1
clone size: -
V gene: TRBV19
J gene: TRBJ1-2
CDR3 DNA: TGTGCCAGTTTACAGGGGAACTATGGCTACACCTTC
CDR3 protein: CASLQGNYGYTF

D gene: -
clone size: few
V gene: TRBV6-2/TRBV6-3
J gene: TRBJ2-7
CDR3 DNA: TGTGCCAGCAGTCCCGGTGGCGAGCAGTACTTC
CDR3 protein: CASSPGGEQYF

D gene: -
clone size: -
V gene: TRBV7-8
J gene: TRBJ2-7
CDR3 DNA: TGTGCCAGCAGCTTCTGGTTGAACAGGATCGAATCTGATACCTACGAGCAGTACTTC
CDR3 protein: CASSFWLNRIESDTYEQYF

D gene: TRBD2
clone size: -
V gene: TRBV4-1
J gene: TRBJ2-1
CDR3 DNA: TGCGCCAGCAGCCAAGAAGTTCCTAGCGGGCCCTACAATGAGCAGTTCTTC
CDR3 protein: CASSQEVPSGPYNEQFF

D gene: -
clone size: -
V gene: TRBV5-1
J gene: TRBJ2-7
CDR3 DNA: TGCGCCAGCAGCTTCGGGGGGCGCTTGGCCTACGAGCAGTACTTC
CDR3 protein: CASSFGGRLAYEQYF

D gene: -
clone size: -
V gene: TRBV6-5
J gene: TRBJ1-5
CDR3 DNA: TGTGCCAGCAGTTACGGGGGGAACGGCAATCAGCCCCAGCATTTT
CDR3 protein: CASSYGGNGNQPQHF

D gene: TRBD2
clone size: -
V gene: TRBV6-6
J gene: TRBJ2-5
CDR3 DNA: TGTGCCAGCAGTGGGACTAGCGGGGGGGCCCGTGAGACCCAGTACTTC
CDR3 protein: CASSGTSGGARETQYF

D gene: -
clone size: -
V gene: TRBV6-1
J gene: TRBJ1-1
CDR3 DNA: TGTGCCAGCAGTGAAGATGTTCTAGAAGCTTTCTTT
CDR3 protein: CASSEDVLEAFF

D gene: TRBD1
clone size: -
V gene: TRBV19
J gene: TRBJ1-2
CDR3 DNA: TGTGCCAGTAGCGCCGGGACAGGGGCGGACTATGGCTACACCTTC
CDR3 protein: CASSAGTGADYGYTF

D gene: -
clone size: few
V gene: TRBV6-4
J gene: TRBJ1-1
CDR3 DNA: TGTGCCAGGAAATTGGGGGGCACTGAAGCTTTCTTT
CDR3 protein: CARKLGGTEAFF

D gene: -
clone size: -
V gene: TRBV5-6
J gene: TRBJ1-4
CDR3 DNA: TGTGCCAGCAGCCAGACAGGTTCGCGACTGTTTTTT
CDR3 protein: CASSQTGSRLFF

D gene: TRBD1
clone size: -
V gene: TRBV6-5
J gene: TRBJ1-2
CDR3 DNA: TGTGCCAGCAGTTACAGCCGACAGGGCCTGCGGGGCTACACCTTC
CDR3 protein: CASSYSRQGLRGYTF

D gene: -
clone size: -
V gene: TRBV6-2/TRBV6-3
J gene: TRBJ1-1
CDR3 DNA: TGTGCCAGCAGTTACACTACGAACACTGAAGCTTTCTTT
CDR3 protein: CASSYTTNTEAFF

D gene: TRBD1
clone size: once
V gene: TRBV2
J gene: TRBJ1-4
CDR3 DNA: TGTGCCAGCAGTCTTGGGGTGTTCGGACAGGGCTATGAAAAACTGTTTTTT
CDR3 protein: CASSLGVFGQGYEKLFF

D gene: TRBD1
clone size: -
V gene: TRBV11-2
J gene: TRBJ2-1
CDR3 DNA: TGTGCCAGCAGCGTAGGACAGGGTGGTGAGCAGTTCTTC
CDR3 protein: CASSVGQGGEQFF

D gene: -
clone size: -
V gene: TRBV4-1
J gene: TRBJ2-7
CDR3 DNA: TGCGCCAGCAGCCCAGAGCAGGGTTTCAACGAGCAGTACTTC
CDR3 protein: CASSPEQGFNEQYF

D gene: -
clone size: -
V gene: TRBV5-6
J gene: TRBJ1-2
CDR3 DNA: TGTGCCAGCAGCTCCGGGGGGGATAACTATGGCTACACCTTC
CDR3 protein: CASSSGGDNYGYTF

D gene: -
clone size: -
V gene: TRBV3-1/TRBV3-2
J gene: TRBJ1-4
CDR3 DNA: TGTGCCAGCAGCCGGAGGGAAAAACTGTTTTTT
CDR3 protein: CASSRREKLFF

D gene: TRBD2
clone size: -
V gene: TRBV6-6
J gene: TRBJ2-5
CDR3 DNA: TGTGCCAGCAGTCCTCCACTAGCGGGGGGGCTGAGAGAGACCCAGTACTTC
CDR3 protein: CASSPPLAGGLRETQYF

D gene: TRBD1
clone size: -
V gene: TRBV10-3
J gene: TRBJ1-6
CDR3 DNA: TGTGCCATCAGTGAGGGACAGGGGGCCGGAAATTCACCCCTCCACTTT
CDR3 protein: CAISEGQGAGNSPLHF

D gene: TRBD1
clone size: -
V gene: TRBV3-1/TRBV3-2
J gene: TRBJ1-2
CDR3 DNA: TGTGCCAGCAGCCCGGGACAGGGATTCTATGGCTACACCTTC
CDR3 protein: CASSPGQGFYGYTF

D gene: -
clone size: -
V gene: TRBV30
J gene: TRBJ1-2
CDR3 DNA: TGTGCCTGGAGTCCCACCACCCGTTCGGTTGGCTACACCTTC
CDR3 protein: CAWSPTTRSVGYTF